The T cell receptor beta chain under discussion was sequenced for a study of blood T cells in healthy people across ages. Study-level findings and limits: Per-million-T-cell TCR beta diversity fell roughly linearly with age. A strong correlation was seen between TCR beta diversity and naive T cell percentage.

Through a sample-barcoded 5' primer and a J-beta primer mix, a second PCR was run for about 6 to 12 cycles. Each cDNA molecule, via a template-switch adaptor with 12 random nucleotides, was tagged. Individual samples furnished no less than 2.5 million CDR3-containing paired-end reads apiece. TCRdb independently ran MiXCR on the 5' RACE reads; one entry per CDR3 protein. The sample has roughly 720,000 distinct CDR3 sequences, approximately 53% seen once. Turning to this clonotype: Its target is unknown.

V lost 2 bases and J lost 9, with 14 bases in between. The CDR3 spans 15 residues. Germline V gives CDR1 SGHTA, CDR2 FQGNSA. V gene TRBV7-2 combines with J gene TRBJ1-6, with D possibly TRBD1 on 5 matching bases. Sequencing was carried out using blood. The sequence came from an elderly man in good health. The chain's CDR3 is CASSLRARAASPLHF. The CDR3 bases are TGTGCCAGCAGCTTAAGGGCCAGGGCGGCTTCACCCCTCCACTTT.